Listed here are 10 T cell receptor beta chains from one sample, sequenced in a study of CD8+CD57+ T cells in acquired aplastic anemia (dated by TCRdb to 2016 to 2019). This sample was sequenced with an Illumina HiSeq 2000. Genomic DNA was used as template for profiling of TCR beta VDJ combinations and CDR3 sequences. TCRdb took the public reads, trimmed them with fastp at Q25, ran MiXCR for clone calling and kept in-frame beta chains. Entries that share a CDR3 protein sequence are merged under the most common genes and DNA. This sample is represented by 250,000 or so distinct CDR3 sequences; around half of them were singletons. Clones ranked in the top ten supply 7.8% of the sample. Flow cytometry had shown CD8+CD57+ cell expansion in the patients selected for sequencing. Sequenced material: sorted CD4+, CD8+, or CD8+CD57+ T cells (not recorded which) from PBMCs. Receptors originate from a human donor with aplastic anemia.

This chain uses TRBV10-3 with TRBJ1-2; a weak D match, TRBD1 (6 bases). The CDR3 is made up of 12 amino acids. With 11 bases removed from V and 7 bases from J, the gap between germline ends came to 17 bases. CDR1 is ENHRY and CDR2 is SYGVKD in the germline V gene. CDR3 DNA sequence: TGTGCCGCTCAGGGGACTAAGGGTGGCTACACCTTC. Translating gives CAAQGTKGGYTF.

This chain's CDR3 is CASSSGQGEAFF. The DNA of the CDR3 is TGTGCCAGCAGCTCCGGACAGGGGGAAGCTTTCTTT. The J gene is TRBJ1-1, the V gene TRBV11-3; the match to TRBD1 covers 9 bases. Losses at the gene ends were 4 bases for V and 8 bases for J; bases not matched to a gene: 2. Per the germline V gene, CDR1 is SGHNT and CDR2 is YENEEA. The CDR3 has 12 amino acids.

The table lists this clonotype with a few counts. The CDR3 sequence is CASSPPSGVTYNEQFF. The CDR3, as DNA: TGTGCCAGCTCACCACCGTCGGGGGTCACCTACAATGAGCAGTTCTTC. V and J are TRBV18 and TRBJ2-1; perhaps TRBD2 as D (6 bases). The CDR3 is 16 residues long. V was shortened by 0 bases and J by 2 bases, with 11 bases between the two germline ends. Germline V lookup: CDR1 KGHSH, CDR2 LQKENI.

The rearrangement joins TRBV27 to TRBJ2-1, with 9 bases matching TRBD1. This CDR3 region has 14 residues. The junction had 6 bases not matched to a gene; V was cut back by 5 bases and J by 7 bases. Germline V gene lookup returns CDR1 MNHEY and CDR2 SMNVEV (reference sequence). The CDR3 region is CASSTGTGINEQFF. The CDR3, as DNA: TGTGCCAGCAGTACCGGGACAGGGATAAATGAGCAGTTCTTC.

This clonotype was seen many times. V usage is TRBV7-2 and J usage is TRBJ1-3; tentatively, D is TRBD1 (5 bases). This CDR3 is 15 amino acids long. Trimming cost V 5 bases and J 0 bases, with 11 bases left between them. The germline CDR1 and CDR2 sequences are SGHTA and FQGNSA. CDR3 loop: CASSQWDLSGNTIYF. For the CDR3, the DNA is TGTGCCAGCAGCCAATGGGACCTCTCTGGAAACACCATATATTTT.

This clonotype was detected ten times or more. The chain has TRBV6-5 and TRBJ2-7; 13 bases map to TRBD2. The germline V gene has CDR1 MNHEY and CDR2 SVGAGI. The CDR3 has 15 residues. With V trimmed by 4 bases and J by 4 bases, 4 bases remained unmatched. CDR3 nucleotides: TGTGCCAGCAGTTCTAGGGGACTAGCGGGATACGAGCAGTACTTC. Its translation: CASSSRGLAGYEQYF.

This clonotype has at least ten counts. A junction boundary mismatches the germline segment, possibly from a read error. This rearrangement joins TRBV7-8 to TRBJ2-5; 11 bases fit TRBD2. The V gene's germline CDR1 is SGHVS and CDR2 FQNEAQ. CDR3 length equals 16 residues. CDR3 sequence: CAGSLVGLAGKETQYF. CDR3 sequence (DNA): TGTGCCGGCAGCTTAGTTGGACTAGCGGGTAAAGAGACCCAGTACTTC.

Turning to this clonotype: A much more abundant neighbour one base away suggests this may be a read error. The CDR3 end shows no conserved phenylalanine or tryptophan, and so a read error is likely. V and J are TRBV7-2 and TRBJ2-2; TRBD2 matches 10 bases. J lost 6 bases, V lost 1 base, and 2 bases had no gene match. The CDR3 totals 15 residues. The germline V gene encodes CDR1 SGHTA and CDR2 FQGNSA. For the CDR3, the DNA is TGTGCCAGCAGCTTAGGCCTAGCGGGGGCCGGGGAGCTGTTTTGT. Its translation is CASSLGLAGAGELFC.

This sequence joins TRBV2 and TRBJ2-3, with 8 bases matching TRBD2. CDR1 is SNHLY, CDR2 FYNNEI, per germline. Trimming cost V 2 bases and J 3 bases; bases outside gene matches: 4. The CDR3 has 15 amino acids. In DNA form, the CDR3 reads TGTGCCAGCAGTGAACTCGCGGGAGGTACAGATACGCAGTATTTT. It encodes CASSELAGGTDTQYF.

This clonotype has only a few counts. The rearrangement joins TRBV30 to TRBJ2-2; D remains ambiguous. V lost 5 bases, J lost 7 bases, and 5 bases lay in between. Per germline, CDR1 GTSNPN and CDR2 SVGIG (reference sequence). The CDR3 extends over 10 amino acids. The CDR3 nucleotides are TGTGCCTGGGAAAACGGGGAGCTGTTTTTT. This translates into CAWENGELFF.